This T cell receptor beta chain originates from a study of shared clonotypes between healthy human individuals. Study-wide results and limits: Shared clonotypes: about 4.6% naive CD4, roughly 4% naive CD8, about 2.2% memory CD4, around 0.4% memory CD8.

Repertoires were generated with immunoSEQ multiplex PCR, while TCRdb's copy carries only in-frame clones and drops some. In the table there are over a million clones, approximately 97% of which are singletons. V lost 6 bases and J 12 bases, leaving 21 bases between the germline ends. This CDR3 has 13 residues. CDR1 and CDR2 (germline): SQVTM, ANQGSEA. Note on this clone: Its antigen is currently unknown.

The clonotype was recovered from a man aged 30 to 45 in good health. The sample comprised naive CD4+ T cells sorted from blood. The subset here: CD45RA+ positively selected. V is TRBV29-1 and J is TRBJ2-1; possibly TRBD2 for D (6 bases). CDR3 amino acids: CSVVRGLTMMQFF. DNA for the CDR3: TGCAGCGTGGTGAGGGGACTGACAATGATGCAGTTCTTC.